Sequencing of this T cell receptor (beta chain) was carried out in a study of blood T cell repertoires in COVID-19. Study at large: Whether acute or convalescent, the COVID-19 samples came from the United States, Italy and Spain. PBMCs, B-cell-depleted T cells, or T cells provided the cDNA or gDNA that made up the material.

The ends were cut back, 5 bases at V and 7 bases at J, with 15 bases in the middle. The CDR3 covers 13 residues. CDR1 and CDR2 from the germline V gene are SGHNT and YYREEE (reference sequence). In the authors' methods: From reference gene primer amplification, estimates of nucleated cell counts were derived. Data came from immunoSEQ multiplex PCR; TCRdb stores just in-frame clones and leaves some out. The V and J calls and the clone size are those of that table, but D and trimming were determined from the DNA. The repertoire includes about 190,000 clones, less than 80% of them detected once, and around 11% sits in the top ten.

The sequencing input was peripheral blood. The source of this sequence is a woman between 50 and 59 years old with acute or convalescent COVID-19. The V call is TRBV5-4, the J call TRBJ1-1; possible D gene TRBD1, 6 bases. The CDR3 region is CASRSTGSDEAFF. CDR3 coding DNA: TGTGCCAGCAGATCCACAGGGAGTGATGAAGCTTTCTTT.